This T cell receptor (beta chain) was sequenced during a study of cytomegalovirus exposure and HLA in healthy donors. Study-level findings and limits: Three of the chains that were CMV-associated were confirmed in vitro to be specific for CMV antigens.

As concerns this clone: Its matching antigen is unknown.

The repertoire was sequenced with immunoSEQ multiplex PCR; TCRdb's copy has only in-frame clones and lacks some. Of approximately 130,000 clones in the sample, roughly 90% are singletons; the top ten hold 1.9%. V gave up 3 bases and J gave up 0 bases, with 16 bases separating them. Germline V gene data show CDR1 as SGHRS and CDR2 as YFSETQ. The CDR3 runs 16 residues. The chain couples TRBV5-1 to TRBJ2-7; TRBD2 might be the D (5 bases). The TCR was taken from a woman aged 18 to 35 in good health and CMV-seronegative. The sequenced sample was PBMCs. CDR3 sequence reads: CASSSRGPPSSYEQYF. The CDR3 bases are TGCGCCAGCAGCTCCCGAGGGCCTCCGAGCTCCTACGAGCAGTACTTC.